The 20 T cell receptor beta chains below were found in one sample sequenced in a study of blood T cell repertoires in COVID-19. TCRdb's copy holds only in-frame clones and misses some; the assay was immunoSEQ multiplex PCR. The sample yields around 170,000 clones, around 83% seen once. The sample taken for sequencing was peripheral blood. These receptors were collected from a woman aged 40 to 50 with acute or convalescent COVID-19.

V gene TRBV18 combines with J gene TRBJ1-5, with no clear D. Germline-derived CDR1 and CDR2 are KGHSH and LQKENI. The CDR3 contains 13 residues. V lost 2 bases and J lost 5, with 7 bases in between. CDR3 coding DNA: TGTGCCAGCTCACCAGGGCATGATCAGCCCCAGCATTTT. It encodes CASSPGHDQPQHF.

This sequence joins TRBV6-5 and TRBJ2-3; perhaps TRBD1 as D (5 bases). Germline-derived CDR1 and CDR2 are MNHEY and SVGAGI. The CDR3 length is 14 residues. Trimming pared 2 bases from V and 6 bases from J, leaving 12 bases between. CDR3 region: CASSYAGRSDTQYF. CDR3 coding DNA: TGTGCCAGCAGTTACGCAGGGCGCTCGGATACGCAGTATTTT.

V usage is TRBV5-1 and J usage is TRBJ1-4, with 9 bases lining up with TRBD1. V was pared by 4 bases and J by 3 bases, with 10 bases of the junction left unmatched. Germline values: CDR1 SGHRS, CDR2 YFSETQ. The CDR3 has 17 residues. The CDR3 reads CASSTTGGEGANEKLFF. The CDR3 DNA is TGCGCCAGCAGCACAACAGGGGGCGAGGGGGCTAATGAAAAACTGTTTTTT.

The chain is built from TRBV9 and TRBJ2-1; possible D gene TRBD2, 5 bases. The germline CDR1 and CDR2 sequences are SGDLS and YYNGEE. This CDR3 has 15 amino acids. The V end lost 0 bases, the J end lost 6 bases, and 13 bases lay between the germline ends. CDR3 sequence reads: CASSVAMGVANEQFF. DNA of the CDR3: TGTGCCAGCAGCGTAGCTATGGGAGTTGCCAATGAGCAGTTCTTC.

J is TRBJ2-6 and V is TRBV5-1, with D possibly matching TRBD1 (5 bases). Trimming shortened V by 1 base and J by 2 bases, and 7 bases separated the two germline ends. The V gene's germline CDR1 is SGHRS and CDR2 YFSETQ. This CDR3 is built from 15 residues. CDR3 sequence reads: CASSLMGPGANVLTF. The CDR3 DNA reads TGCGCCAGCAGCTTGATGGGGCCTGGGGCCAACGTCCTGACTTTC.

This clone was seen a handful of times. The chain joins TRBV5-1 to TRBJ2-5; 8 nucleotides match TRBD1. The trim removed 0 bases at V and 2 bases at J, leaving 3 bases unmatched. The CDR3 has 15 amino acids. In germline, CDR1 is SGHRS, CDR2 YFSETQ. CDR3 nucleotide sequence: TGCGCCAGCAGCTTGGGACAGGGGTCGCAAGAGACCCAGTACTTC. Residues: CASSLGQGSQETQYF.

The DNA of the CDR3 is TGTGCCTGCACCCCAGCGGAAGGGGAGCTGTTTTTT. Translating it yields CACTPAEGELFF. This chain links TRBV30 with TRBJ2-2; tentatively, D is TRBD2 (5 bases). Germline values: CDR1 GTSNPN, CDR2 SVGIG (reference sequence). The CDR3 has 12 residues. V lost 6 bases to trimming and J lost 8 bases, with 13 bases between them.

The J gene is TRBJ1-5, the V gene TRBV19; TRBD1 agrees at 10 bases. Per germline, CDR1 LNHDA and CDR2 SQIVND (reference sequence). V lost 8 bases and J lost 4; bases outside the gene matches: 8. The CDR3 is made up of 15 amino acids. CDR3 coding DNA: TGTGCCAGTGGAGTCCGGGACAGGGGAAATCAGCCCCAGCATTTT. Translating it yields CASGVRDRGNQPQHF. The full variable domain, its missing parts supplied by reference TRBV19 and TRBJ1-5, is DGGITQSPKYLFRKEGQNVTLSCEQNLNHDAMYWYRQDPGQGLRLIYYSQIVNDFQKGDIAEGYSVSREKKESFPLTVTSAQKNPTAFYLCASGVRDRGNQPQHFGDGTRLSIL.

The CDR3 region has the DNA TGCGCCAGCAGCCAACCTCAAGAGACCCAGTACTTC. Protein sequence: CASSQPQETQYF. This chain links TRBV4-1 with TRBJ2-5; D is ambiguous. The germline V gene encodes CDR1 MGHRA and CDR2 YSYEKL. Trimming took 2 bases from V and 2 from J, leaving 3 bases between them. The CDR3 has 12 residues.

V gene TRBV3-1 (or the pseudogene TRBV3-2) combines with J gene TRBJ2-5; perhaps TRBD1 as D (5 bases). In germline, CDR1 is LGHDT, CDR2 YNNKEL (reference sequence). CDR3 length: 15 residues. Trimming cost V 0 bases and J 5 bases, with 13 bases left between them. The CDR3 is CASSQDARPGETQYF. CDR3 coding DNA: TGTGCCAGCAGCCAAGATGCACGGCCAGGGGAGACCCAGTACTTC.

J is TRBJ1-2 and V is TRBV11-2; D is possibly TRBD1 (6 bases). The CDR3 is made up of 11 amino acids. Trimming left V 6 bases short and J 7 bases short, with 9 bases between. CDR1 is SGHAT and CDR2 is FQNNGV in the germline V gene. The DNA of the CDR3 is TGTGCCAGCAGAGGGGGTGTTGGCTACACCTTC. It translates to CASRGGVGYTF.

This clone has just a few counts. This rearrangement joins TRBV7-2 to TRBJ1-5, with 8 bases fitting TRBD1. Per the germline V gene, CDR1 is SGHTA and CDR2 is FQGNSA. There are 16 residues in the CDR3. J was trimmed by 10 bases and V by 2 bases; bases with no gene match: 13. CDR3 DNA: TGTGCCAGCAGCTTATTTCGAACAGGGGGAATTTATCCCCAGCATTTT. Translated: CASSLFRTGGIYPQHF.

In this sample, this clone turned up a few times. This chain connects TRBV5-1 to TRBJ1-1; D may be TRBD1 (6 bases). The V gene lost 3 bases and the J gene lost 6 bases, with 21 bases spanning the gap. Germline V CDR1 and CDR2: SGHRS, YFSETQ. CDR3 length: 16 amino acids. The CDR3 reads CASSWGEGDLTPEAFF. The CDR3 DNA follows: TGCGCCAGCAGCTGGGGGGAGGGGGACCTAACCCCTGAAGCTTTCTTT.

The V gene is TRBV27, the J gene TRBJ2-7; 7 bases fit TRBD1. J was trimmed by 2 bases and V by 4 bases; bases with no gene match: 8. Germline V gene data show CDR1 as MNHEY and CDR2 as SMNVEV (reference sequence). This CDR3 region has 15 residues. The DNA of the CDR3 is TGTGCCAGCAGTTCGTACAGGGGCTTTCCCTACGAGCAGTACTTC. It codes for CASSSYRGFPYEQYF.

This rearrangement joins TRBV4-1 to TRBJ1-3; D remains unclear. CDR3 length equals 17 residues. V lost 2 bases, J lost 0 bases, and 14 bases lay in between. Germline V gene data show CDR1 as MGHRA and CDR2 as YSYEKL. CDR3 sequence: CASSQTQAQPSGNTIYF. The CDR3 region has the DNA TGCGCCAGCAGCCAAACCCAGGCACAACCCTCTGGAAACACCATATATTTT.

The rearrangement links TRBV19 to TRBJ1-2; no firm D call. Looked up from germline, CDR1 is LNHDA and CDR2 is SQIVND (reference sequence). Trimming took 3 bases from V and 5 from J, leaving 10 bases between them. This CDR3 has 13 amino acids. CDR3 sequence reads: CASSIDGDYGYTF. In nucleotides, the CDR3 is TGTGCCAGTAGTATTGACGGGGATTATGGCTACACCTTC.

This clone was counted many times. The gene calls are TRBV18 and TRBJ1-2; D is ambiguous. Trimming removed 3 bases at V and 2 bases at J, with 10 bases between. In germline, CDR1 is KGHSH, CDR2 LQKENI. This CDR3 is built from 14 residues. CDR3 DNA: TGTGCCAGCTCACCCCGGGAACAGAACTATGGCTACACCTTC. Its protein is CASSPREQNYGYTF.

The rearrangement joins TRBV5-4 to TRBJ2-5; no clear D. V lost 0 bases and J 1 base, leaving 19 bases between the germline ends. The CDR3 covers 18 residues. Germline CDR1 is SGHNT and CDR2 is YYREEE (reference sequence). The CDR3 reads CASSLERNLTRTQETQYF. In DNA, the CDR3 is TGTGCCAGCAGCTTGGAACGTAACCTCACACGAACCCAAGAGACCCAGTACTTC.

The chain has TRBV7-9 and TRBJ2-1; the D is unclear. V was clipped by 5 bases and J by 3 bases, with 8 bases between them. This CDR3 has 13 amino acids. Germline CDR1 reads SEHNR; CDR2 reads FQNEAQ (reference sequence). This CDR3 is CASSPLSYNEQFF. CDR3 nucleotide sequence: TGTGCCAGCAGCCCTCTAAGCTACAATGAGCAGTTCTTC. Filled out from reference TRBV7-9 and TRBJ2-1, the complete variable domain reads DTGVSQNPRHKITKRGQNVTFRCDPISEHNRLYWYRQTLGQGPEFLTYFQNEAQLEKSRLLSDRFSAERPKGSFSTLEIQRTEQGDSAMYLCASSPLSYNEQFFGPGTRLTVL.

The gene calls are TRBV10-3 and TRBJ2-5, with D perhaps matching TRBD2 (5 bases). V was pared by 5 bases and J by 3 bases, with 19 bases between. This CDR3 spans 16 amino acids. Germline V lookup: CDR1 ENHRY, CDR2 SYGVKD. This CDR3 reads CAISTTKLVVEETQYF. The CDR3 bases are TGTGCCATCAGTACCACCAAACTAGTGGTAGAAGAGACCCAGTACTTC.